These 10 T cell receptor beta chains came from one sample sequenced in a study of shared clonotypes between healthy human individuals. TCRdb keeps only in-frame clones here, not all; method: immunoSEQ multiplex PCR. The sample shows around 1.1 million clones, about 80% of them seen only once. Sequenced material: memory CD4+ T cells from PBMCs. Sample subset: CD45RA-negative fraction. Source of these receptors: a man between 18 and 29 years old in good health. Some clones in this sample may be carry-over from other donors' samples.

The chain carries TRBV9 and TRBJ2-6; D is ambiguous. This CDR3 contains 13 residues. Trimming took 6 bases from V and 2 from J, leaving 6 bases between them. Germline assignment: CDR1 SGDLS and CDR2 YYNGEE. CDR3 sequence reads: CASKRTGANVLTF. The CDR3 region has the DNA TGTGCCAGCAAACGTACTGGGGCCAACGTCCTGACTTTC.

V and J are TRBV28 and TRBJ1-3; D uncertain. V was cut by 7 bases and J by 4 bases, with 11 bases left in between. The CDR3 has 13 residues. Germline CDR1 reads MDHEN; CDR2 reads SYDVKM. The CDR3 spells CASNAPGGNTIYF. DNA of the CDR3: TGTGCCAGCAACGCCCCGGGGGGAAACACCATATATTTT.

This clone was counted once. The V call is TRBV4-3, the J call TRBJ1-1, with 11 nucleotides matching TRBD1. CDR3 length equals 18 residues. Germline lookup yields CDR1 LGHNA and CDR2 YSLEER. V lost 3 bases and J lost 1; bases outside the gene matches: 10. The CDR3 protein is CASSHATGTGGPNTEAFF. CDR3 DNA sequence: TGCGCCAGCAGCCATGCTACCGGGACAGGGGGACCGAACACTGAAGCTTTCTTT.

The CDR3 region is CAWSRRAGNEKLFF. As DNA, the CDR3 is TGTGCCTGGAGTCGTAGGGCAGGGAATGAAAAACTGTTTTTT. The genes are TRBV30 and TRBJ1-4, with a weak D call TRBD1 (5 bases). V lost 2 bases to trimming and J lost 5 bases, with 12 bases between them. This CDR3 comprises 14 residues. Germline V gives CDR1 GTSNPN, CDR2 SVGIG (reference sequence). Full variable domain (remainder filled in from reference TRBV30 and TRBJ1-4): SQTIHQWPATLVQPVGSPLSLECTVEGTSNPNLYWYRQAAGRGLQLLFYSVGIGQISSEVPQNLSASRPQDRQFILSSKKLLLSDSGFYLCAWSRRAGNEKLFFGSGTQLSVL.

The rearrangement joins TRBV9 to TRBJ1-2; D remains unclear. Germline values: CDR1 SGDLS, CDR2 YYNGEE. This CDR3 region has 13 residues. The V gene lost 0 bases and the J gene lost 3 bases, with 6 bases spanning the gap. The CDR3 loop reads CASSVDEYYGYTF. For the CDR3, the DNA is TGTGCCAGCAGCGTAGACGAATACTATGGCTACACCTTC.

The chain is built from TRBV30 and TRBJ2-2; no clear D. Germline CDR1 is GTSNPN and CDR2 is SVGIG (reference sequence). The CDR3 totals 13 residues. Trimming cost V 0 bases and J 6 bases, with 8 bases left between them. Here the CDR3 DNA reads TGTGCCTGGAGTGTCCAAGTCGCCGGGGAGCTGTTTTTT. This sequence encodes CAWSVQVAGELFF. Full variable domain (outside the CDR3, taken from reference TRBV30 and TRBJ2-2): SQTIHQWPATLVQPVGSPLSLECTVEGTSNPNLYWYRQAAGRGLQLLFYSVGIGQISSEVPQNLSASRPQDRQFILSSKKLLLSDSGFYLCAWSVQVAGELFFGEGSRLTVL.

The chain couples TRBV9 to TRBJ2-5; 8 bases line up with TRBD2. The CDR3 spans 16 residues. Trimming cost V 0 bases and J 4 bases; bases outside gene matches: 8. Looked up from germline, CDR1 is SGDLS and CDR2 is YYNGEE. CDR3 sequence reads: CASSVAPREGRETQYF. The CDR3 bases are TGTGCCAGCAGCGTAGCCCCCCGGGAGGGCCGAGAGACCCAGTACTTC.

V is TRBV11-3 and J is TRBJ2-7; D remains ambiguous. This CDR3 region has 11 residues. Trimming shortened V by 1 base and J by 4 bases, and 2 bases separated the two germline ends. Looked up from germline, CDR1 is SGHNT and CDR2 is YENEEA. CDR3 residues: CASSLAYEQYF. The CDR3 DNA reads TGTGCCAGCAGCTTAGCGTACGAGCAGTACTTC.

The table lists this clone with a count of one. The rearrangement joins TRBV5-6 to TRBJ1-6; D not certain. Germline values: CDR1 SGHDT, CDR2 YYEEEE. This CDR3 contains 14 residues. V was clipped by 0 bases and J by 7 bases, with 8 bases between them. The CDR3 sequence: CASSLADRNSPLHF. CDR3 sequence (DNA): TGTGCCAGCAGCTTGGCTGATCGGAATTCACCCCTCCACTTT.

The chain employs TRBV5-1 and TRBJ1-1; D gene unclear. V lost 4 bases and J 1 base, leaving 11 bases between the germline ends. The germline gives CDR1 SGHRS, CDR2 YFSETQ. This CDR3 region has 14 residues. The CDR3 DNA follows: TGCGCCAGCAGCCCCACGGGCAGGAACACTGAAGCTTTCTTT. Its protein product is CASSPTGRNTEAFF.